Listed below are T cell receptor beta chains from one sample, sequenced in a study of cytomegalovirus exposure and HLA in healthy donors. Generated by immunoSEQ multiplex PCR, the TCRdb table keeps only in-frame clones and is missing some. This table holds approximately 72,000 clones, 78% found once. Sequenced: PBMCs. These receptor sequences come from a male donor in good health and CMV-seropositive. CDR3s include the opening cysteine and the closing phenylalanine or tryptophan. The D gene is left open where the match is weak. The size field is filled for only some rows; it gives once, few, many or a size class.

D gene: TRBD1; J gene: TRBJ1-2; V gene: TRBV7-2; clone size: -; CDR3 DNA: TGTGCCAGCAGCTTCGGACAGGGGGTTCACTATGGCTACACCTTC; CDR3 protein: CASSFGQGVHYGYTF
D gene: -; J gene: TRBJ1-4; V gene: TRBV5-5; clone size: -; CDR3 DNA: TGTGCCAGCAGCTGGGGCGGTTCTAATGAAAAACTGTTTTTT; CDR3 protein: CASSWGGSNEKLFF
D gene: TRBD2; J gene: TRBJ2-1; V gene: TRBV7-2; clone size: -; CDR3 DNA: TGTGCCAGCAGGGGACTAGCAAGTTACAATGAGCAGTTCTTC; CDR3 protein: CASRGLASYNEQFF
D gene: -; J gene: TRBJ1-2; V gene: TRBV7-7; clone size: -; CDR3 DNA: TGTGCCAGCAGCCTACATCCCAAAGGGGAAAGGGACTATGGCTACACCTTC; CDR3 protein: CASSLHPKGERDYGYTF
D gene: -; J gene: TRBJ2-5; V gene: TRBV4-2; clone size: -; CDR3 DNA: TGTGCCAGCAGCGAGGGGCAAGCGGGCCAAGAGACCCAGTACTTC; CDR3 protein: CASSEGQAGQETQYF
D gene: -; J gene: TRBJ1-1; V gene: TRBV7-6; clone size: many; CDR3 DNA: TGTGCCAGCAGCTTAAACGGGAACACTGAAGCTTTCTTT; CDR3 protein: CASSLNGNTEAFF
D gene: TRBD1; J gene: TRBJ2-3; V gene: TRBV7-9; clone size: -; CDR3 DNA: TGTGCCAGCAGCTCGGGACAGTACACAGATACGCAGTATTTT; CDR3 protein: CASSSGQYTDTQYF
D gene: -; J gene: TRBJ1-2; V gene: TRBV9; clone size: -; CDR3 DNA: TGTGCCAGCAGATCATATAGGGGATCTGGCTACACCTTC; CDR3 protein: CASRSYRGSGYTF
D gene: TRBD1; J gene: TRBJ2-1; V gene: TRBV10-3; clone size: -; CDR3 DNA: TGTGCCATCAGTGAGGGGGCAGGGGGCAATGAGCAGTTCTTC; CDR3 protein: CAISEGAGGNEQFF
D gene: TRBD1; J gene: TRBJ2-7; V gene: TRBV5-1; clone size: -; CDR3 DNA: TGCGCCAGCAGCTGGGGGACAGAGACCTACGAGCAGTACTTC; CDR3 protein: CASSWGTETYEQYF
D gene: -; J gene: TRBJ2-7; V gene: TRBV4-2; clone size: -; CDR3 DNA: TGTGCCAGCAGCCAAGGACTCCCAGCCTCCTACGAGCAGTACTTC; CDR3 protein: CASSQGLPASYEQYF
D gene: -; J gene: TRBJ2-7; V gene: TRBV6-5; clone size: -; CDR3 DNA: TGTGCCAGCAGTCCTACTATCCCCCGCGAGCAGTACTTC; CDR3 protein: CASSPTIPREQYF
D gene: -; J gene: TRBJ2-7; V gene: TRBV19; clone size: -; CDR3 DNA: TGTGCCAGTAGTATACCCAGCTCCTACGAGCAGTACTTC; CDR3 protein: CASSIPSSYEQYF
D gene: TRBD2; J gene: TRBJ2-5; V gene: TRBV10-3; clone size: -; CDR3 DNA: TGTGCCATCAGTGAGTCACCTAGCGGGAGGGGACAAAGGCAGACCCAGTACTTC; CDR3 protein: CAISESPSGRGQRQTQYF
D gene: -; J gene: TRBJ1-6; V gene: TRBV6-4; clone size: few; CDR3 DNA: TGTGCCAGCAGTGACTCCGGGACGGGAGATAATTCACCCCTCCACTTT; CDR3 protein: CASSDSGTGDNSPLHF
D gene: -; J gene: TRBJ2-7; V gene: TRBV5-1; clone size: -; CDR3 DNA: TGCGCCAGCAGCGATTTCCAGGCTTACGAGCAGTACTTC; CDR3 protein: CASSDFQAYEQYF
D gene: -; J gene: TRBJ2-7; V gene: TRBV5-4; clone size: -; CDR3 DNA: TGTGCCAGCAGCCGACAAGGGGGAGAGCAGTACTTC; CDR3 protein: CASSRQGGEQYF
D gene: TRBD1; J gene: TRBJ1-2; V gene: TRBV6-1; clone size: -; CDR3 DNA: TGTGCCAGCAGTGGGAAACAGGGGGCGGAGACCTATGGCTACACCTTC; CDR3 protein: CASSGKQGAETYGYTF
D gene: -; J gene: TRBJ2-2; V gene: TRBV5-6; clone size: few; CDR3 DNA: TGTGCCAGCAGCTTGGCAGGGACCGGGGAGCTGTTTTTT; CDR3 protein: CASSLAGTGELFF
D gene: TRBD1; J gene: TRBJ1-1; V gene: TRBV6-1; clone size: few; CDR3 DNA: TGTGCCAGCAGTGGACAGGGAGGTACCACTGAAGCTTTCTTT; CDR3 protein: CASSGQGGTTEAFF
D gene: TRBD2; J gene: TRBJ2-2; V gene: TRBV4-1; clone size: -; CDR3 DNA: TGTGCCAGCAGCCTTCGACTAGCGGGAGTGTCCGGGGAGCTGTTTTTT; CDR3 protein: CASSLRLAGVSGELFF
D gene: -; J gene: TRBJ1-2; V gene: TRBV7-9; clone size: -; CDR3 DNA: TGTTCCAGCAGCCCCTCCTACACCTTC; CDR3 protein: CSSSPSYTF
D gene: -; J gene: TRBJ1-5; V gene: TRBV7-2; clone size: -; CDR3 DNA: TGTGCCAGCAGCTTAGTGGGGGCCGGAACTAGCAATCAGCCCCAGCATTTT; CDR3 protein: CASSLVGAGTSNQPQHF
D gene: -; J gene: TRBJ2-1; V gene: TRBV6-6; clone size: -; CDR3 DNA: TGTGCCACCAGGGGGCGGGGGGGCCCCTACAATGAGCAGTTCTTC; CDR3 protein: CATRGRGGPYNEQFF
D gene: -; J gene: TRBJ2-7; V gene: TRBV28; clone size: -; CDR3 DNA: TGTGCCAGCAGCTCGCGACTTGGTCAGGGCCCCTACGAGCAGTACTTC; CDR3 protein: CASSSRLGQGPYEQYF
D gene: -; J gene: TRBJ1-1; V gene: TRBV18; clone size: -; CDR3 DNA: TGTGCCAGCTCCTCGGATGGGAGCACTGAAGCTTTCTTT; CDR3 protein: CASSSDGSTEAFF
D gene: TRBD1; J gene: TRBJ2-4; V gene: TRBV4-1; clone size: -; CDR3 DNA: TGCGCCAGCAGTCTTACAGGGGGGAGGTTTAACAAAAACATTCAGTACTTC; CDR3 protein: CASSLTGGRFNKNIQYF
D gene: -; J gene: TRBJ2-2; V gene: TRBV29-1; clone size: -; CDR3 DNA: TGCAGCGTTGGTGAGAGACAGGCCGGGGAGCTGTTTTTT; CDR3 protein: CSVGERQAGELFF
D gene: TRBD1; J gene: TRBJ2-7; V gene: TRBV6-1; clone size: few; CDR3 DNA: TGTGCCAGCAGTGAAGTGGGGGACAGGGCGGGCGAGCAGTACTTC; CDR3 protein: CASSEVGDRAGEQYF
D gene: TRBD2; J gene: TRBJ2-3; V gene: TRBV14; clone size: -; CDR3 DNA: TGTGCCAGCAGTCTACTAGCGGGAGTAGATACGCAGTATTTT; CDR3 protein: CASSLLAGVDTQYF
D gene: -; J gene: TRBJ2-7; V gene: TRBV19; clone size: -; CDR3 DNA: TGTGCCAGTAGTATCCATGGACAGCATCACGAGCAGTACTTC; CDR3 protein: CASSIHGQHHEQYF
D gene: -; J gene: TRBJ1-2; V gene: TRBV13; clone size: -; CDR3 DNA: TGTGCCAGCAGCTTAGCCGGGAGCATCGCTAACTATGGCTACACCTTC; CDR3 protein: CASSLAGSIANYGYTF
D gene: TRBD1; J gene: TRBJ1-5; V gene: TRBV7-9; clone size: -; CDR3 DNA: TGTGCCAGCAGCTCAGACACAGGGGAATGGGGCAATCAGCCCCAGCATTTT; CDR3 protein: CASSSDTGEWGNQPQHF
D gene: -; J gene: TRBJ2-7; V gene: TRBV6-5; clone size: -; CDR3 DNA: TGTGCCAGCAGCCCATCCCCGGCTAACTACTACGAGCAGTACTTC; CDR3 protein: CASSPSPANYYEQYF
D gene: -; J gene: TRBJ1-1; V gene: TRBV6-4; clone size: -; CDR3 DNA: TGTGCCAGCAGTTTTGGGGCGAACACTGAAGCTTTCTTT; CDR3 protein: CASSFGANTEAFF
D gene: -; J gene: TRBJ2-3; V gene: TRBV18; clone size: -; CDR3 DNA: TGTGCCAGCTCGAATATAGCCACAGATACGCAGTATTTT; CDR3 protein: CASSNIATDTQYF
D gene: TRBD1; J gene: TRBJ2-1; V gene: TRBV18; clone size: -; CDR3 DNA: TGTGCCAGCTCATTACCCGGGACAGGGTTCAGGGAGCAGTTCTTC; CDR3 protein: CASSLPGTGFREQFF
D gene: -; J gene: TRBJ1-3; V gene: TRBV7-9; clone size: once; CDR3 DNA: TGTGCCAGCAGCTTATTTAGCTCTGGAAACACCATATATTTT; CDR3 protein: CASSLFSSGNTIYF
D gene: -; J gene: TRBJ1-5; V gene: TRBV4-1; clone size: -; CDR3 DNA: TGCGCCAGCAGCCCAAGACAGAATAGCAATCAGCCCCAGCATTTT; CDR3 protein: CASSPRQNSNQPQHF
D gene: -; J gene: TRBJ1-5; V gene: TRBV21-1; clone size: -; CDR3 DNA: TGTGCCAGCAGCTCCCACATCTACAGGGATAGCAATCAGCCCCAGCATTTT; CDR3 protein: CASSSHIYRDSNQPQHF